Given below is one TCR beta chain in context. Antigen specificity is unknown. The data belong to a study of response to subunit inactivated influenza vaccine. Study-level points and caveats: Few additional T cells are recruited per seasonal influenza vaccination, authors suggested.

Trimming took 7 bases from V and 7 from J, leaving 9 bases between them. The germline V gene encodes CDR1 SNHLY and CDR2 FYNNEI. The CDR3 runs 11 residues. TCRdb re-called the RT-PCR reads through MiXCR, storing one row per CDR3 protein. The data contain 650,000 or so distinct CDR3 sequences, roughly 15% of them seen just once; the ten biggest clones take up 7.5% to 9%. This chain links TRBV2 with TRBJ2-3; no clear D. This clonotype was obtained from a man in his fifties or sixties who received an inactivated influenza vaccine. The sample consisted of PBMCs from blood, taken 14 to 15 days before vaccination. CDR3 in amino acids: CASKVDNTQYF. In DNA, the CDR3 is TGTGCCAGCAAGGTCGACAATACGCAGTATTTT.